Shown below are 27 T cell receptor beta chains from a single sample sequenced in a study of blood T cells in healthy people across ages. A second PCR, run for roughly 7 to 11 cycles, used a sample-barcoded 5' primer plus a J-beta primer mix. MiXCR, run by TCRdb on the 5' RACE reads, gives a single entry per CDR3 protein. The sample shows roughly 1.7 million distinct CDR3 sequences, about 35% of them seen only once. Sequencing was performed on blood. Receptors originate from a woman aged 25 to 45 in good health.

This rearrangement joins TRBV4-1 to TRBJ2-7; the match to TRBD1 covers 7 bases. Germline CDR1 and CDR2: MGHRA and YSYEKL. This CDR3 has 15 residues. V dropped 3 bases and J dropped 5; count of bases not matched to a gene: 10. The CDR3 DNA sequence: TGCGCCAGCAGCCAGGCGACAGGGAACAGGAACGAGCAGTACTTC. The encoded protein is CASSQATGNRNEQYF.

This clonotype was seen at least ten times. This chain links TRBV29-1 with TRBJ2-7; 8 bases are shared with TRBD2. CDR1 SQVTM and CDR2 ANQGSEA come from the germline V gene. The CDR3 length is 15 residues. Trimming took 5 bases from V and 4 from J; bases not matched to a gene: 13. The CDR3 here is CSVPPLAGGGYEQYF. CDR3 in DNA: TGCAGCGTTCCCCCATTGGCGGGAGGAGGGTACGAGCAGTACTTC.

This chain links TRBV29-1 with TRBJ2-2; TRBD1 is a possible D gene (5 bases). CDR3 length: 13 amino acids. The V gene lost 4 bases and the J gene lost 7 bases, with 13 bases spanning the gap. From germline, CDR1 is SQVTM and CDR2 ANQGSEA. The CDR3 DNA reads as TGCAGCGTTGGCTGGGGCTCCAGCGGGGAGCTGTTTTTT. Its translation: CSVGWGSSGELFF.

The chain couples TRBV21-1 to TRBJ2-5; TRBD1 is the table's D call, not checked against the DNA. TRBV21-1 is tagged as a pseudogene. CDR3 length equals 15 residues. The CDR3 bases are TGTGCCAGCAGCAAAGCACAGGCACGCCAAGAGACCCAGTACTTC. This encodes CASSKAQARQETQYF.

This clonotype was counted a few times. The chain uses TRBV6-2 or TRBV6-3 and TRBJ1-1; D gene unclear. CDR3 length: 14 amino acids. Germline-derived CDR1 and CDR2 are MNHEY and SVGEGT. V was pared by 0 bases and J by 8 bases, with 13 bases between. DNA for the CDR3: TGTGCCAGCAGTTACTCGAGAGCCCTAGGGGAAGCTTTCTTT. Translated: CASSYSRALGEAFF.

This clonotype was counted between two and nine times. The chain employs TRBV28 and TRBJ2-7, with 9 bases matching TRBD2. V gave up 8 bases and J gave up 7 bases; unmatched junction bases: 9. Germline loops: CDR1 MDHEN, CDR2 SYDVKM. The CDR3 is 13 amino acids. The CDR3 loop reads CASFLAGGREQYF. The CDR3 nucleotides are TGTGCCAGCTTCTTGGCGGGAGGGAGGGAGCAGTACTTC.

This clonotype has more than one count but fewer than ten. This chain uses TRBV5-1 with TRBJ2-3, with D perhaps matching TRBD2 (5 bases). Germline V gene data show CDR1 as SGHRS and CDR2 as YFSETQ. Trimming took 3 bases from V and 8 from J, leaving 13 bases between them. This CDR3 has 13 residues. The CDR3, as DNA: TGCGCCAGCAGCTCACTAGGTGATGGTACGCAGTATTTT. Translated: CASSSLGDGTQYF.

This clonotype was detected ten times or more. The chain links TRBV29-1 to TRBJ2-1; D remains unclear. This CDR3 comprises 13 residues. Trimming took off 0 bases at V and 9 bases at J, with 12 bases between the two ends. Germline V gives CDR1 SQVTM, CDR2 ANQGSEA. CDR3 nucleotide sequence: TGCAGCGTTGAAGATCCGCATCACGGTGAGCAGTTCTTC. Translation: CSVEDPHHGEQFF.

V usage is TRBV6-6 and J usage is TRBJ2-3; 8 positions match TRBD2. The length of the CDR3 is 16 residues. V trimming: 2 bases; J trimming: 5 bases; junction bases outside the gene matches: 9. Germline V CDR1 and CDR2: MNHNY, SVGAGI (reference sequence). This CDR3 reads CASSYRAGGIGDTQYF. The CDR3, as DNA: TGTGCCAGCAGTTACAGGGCGGGAGGAATTGGAGATACGCAGTATTTT.

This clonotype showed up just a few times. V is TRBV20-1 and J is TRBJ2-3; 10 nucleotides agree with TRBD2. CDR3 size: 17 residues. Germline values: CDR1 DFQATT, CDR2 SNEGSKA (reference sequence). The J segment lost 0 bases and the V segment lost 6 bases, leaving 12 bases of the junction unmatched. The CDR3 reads CSADPPGLAFSTDTQYF. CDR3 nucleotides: TGCAGTGCCGATCCCCCGGGACTAGCGTTTAGCACAGATACGCAGTATTTT.

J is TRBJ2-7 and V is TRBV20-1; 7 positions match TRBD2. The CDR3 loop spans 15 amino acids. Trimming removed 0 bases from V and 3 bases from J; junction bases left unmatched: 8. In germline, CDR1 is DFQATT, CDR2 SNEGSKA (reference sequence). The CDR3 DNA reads TGCAGTGCTAGAGATAGGACGGGAGGTAGCTACGAGCAGTACTTC. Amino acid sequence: CSARDRTGGSYEQYF.

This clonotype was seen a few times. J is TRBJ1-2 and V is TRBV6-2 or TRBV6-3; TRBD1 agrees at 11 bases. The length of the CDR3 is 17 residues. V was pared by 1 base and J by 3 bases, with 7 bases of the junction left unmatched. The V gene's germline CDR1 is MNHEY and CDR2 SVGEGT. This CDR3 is CASSYLDRGLVDYGYTF. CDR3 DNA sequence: TGTGCCAGCAGTTACTTGGACAGGGGGCTCGTCGACTATGGCTACACCTTC.

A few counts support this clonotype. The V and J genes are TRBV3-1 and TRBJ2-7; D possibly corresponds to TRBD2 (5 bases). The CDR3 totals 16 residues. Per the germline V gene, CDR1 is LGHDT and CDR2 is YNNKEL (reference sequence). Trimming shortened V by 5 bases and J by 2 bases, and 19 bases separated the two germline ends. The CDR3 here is CASSIRLTSGAYEQYF. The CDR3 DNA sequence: TGTGCCAGCAGCATACGACTGACCAGCGGCGCCTACGAGCAGTACTTC.

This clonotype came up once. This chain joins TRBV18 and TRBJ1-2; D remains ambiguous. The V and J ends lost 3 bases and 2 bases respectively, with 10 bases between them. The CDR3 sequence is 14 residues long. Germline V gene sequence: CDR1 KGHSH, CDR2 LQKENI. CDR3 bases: TGTGCCAGCTCACCCCCGAACGGGAACTATGGCTACACCTTC. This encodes CASSPPNGNYGYTF.

CDR3 in amino acids: CASSMTGTQETQYF. CDR3 DNA: TGTGCCAGCAGCATGACAGGGACACAAGAGACCCAGTACTTC. This chain links TRBV5-8 with TRBJ2-5; 7 bases line up with TRBD1. CDR1 and CDR2 (germline): SGHTS, YDEGEE. With V trimmed by 4 bases and J by 2 bases, 5 bases remained unmatched. CDR3 length: 14 residues.

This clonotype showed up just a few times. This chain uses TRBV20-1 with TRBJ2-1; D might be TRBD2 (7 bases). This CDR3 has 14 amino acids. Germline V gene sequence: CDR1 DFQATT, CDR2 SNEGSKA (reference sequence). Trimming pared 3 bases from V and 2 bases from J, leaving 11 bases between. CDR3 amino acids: CSASRGAAYNEQFF. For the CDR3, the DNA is TGCAGTGCTAGTCGGGGGGCAGCCTACAATGAGCAGTTCTTC.

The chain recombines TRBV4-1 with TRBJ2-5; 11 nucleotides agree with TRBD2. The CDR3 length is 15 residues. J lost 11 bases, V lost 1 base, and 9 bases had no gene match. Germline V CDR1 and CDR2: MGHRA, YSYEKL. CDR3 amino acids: CASSQVILAGVEQYF. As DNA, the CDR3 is TGCGCCAGCAGCCAAGTTATACTAGCGGGAGTTGAGCAGTACTTC.

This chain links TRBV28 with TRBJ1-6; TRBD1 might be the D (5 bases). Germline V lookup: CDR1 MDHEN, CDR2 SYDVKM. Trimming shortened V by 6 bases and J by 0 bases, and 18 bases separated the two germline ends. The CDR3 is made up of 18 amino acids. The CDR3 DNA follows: TGTGCCAGCAGCCCCCCGGGACCGCCGAGCTCCTATAATTCACCCCTCCACTTT. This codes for CASSPPGPPSSYNSPLHF.

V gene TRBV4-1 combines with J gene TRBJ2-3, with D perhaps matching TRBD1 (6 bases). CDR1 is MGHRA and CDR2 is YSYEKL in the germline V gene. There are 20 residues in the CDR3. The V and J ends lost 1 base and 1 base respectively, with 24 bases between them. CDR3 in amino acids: CASSQVSVPAGTSRTDTQYF. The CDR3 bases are TGCGCCAGCAGCCAAGTTTCTGTTCCGGCCGGGACATCGCGCACAGATACGCAGTATTTT.

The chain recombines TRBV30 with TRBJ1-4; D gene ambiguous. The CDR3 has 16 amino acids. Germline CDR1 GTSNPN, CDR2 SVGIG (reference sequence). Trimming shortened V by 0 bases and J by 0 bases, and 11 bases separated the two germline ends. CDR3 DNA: TGTGCCTGGAGTGTACGTTCGGGAGCAACTAATGAAAAACTGTTTTTT. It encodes CAWSVRSGATNEKLFF.

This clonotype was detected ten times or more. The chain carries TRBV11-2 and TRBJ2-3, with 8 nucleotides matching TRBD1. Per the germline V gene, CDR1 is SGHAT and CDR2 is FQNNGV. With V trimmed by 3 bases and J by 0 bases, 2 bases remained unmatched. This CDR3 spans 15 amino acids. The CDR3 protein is CASSFRDRSTDTQYF. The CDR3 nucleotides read TGTGCCAGCAGCTTCCGGGACAGGAGCACAGATACGCAGTATTTT.

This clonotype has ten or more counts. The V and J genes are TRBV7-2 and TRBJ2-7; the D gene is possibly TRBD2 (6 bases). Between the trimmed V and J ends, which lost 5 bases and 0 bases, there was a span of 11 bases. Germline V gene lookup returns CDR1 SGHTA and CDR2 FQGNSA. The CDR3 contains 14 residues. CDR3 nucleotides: TGTGCCAGCAGCCTTGGGGGGATCTCCTACGAGCAGTACTTC. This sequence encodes CASSLGGISYEQYF.

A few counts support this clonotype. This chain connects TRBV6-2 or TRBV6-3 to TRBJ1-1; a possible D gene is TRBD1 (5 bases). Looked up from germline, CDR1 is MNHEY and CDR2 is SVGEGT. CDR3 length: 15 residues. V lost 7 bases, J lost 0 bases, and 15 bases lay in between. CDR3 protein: CASNPGWGVNTEAFF. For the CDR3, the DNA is TGTGCCAGCAACCCTGGATGGGGGGTGAACACTGAAGCTTTCTTT.

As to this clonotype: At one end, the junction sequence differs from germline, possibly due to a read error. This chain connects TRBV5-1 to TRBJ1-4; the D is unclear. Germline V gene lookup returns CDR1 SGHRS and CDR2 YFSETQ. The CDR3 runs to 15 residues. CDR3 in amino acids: CASGLEPGPNEKLFF. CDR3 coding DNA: TGCGCCAGCGGCTTGGAACCAGGACCGAATGAAAAACTGTTTTTT.

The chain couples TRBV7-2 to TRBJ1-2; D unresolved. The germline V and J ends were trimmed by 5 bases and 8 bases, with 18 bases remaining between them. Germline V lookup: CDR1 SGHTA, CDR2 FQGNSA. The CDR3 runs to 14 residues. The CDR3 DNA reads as TGTGCCAGCAGCCCCGGACTCAACCCAGAGGGCTACACCTTC. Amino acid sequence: CASSPGLNPEGYTF.

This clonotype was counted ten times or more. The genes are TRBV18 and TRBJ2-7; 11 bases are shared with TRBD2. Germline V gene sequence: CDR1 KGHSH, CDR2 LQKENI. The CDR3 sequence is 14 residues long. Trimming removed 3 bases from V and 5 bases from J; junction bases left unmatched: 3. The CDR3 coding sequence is TGTGCCAGCTCACCGGGGACTAGCGGAGACGAGCAGTACTTC. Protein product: CASSPGTSGDEQYF.

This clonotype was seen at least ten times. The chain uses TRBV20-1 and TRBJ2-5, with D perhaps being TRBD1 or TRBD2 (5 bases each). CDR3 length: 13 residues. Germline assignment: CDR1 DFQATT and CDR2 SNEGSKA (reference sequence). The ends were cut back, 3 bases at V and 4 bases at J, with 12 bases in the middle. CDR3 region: CSASWGTPETQYF. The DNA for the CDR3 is TGCAGTGCTAGTTGGGGGACCCCAGAGACCCAGTACTTC.